This T cell receptor beta chain was sequenced for a study of shared clonotypes between healthy human individuals. Study as a whole: Donors, aged 18 to 49, were a couple of women and three men.

The assay was immunoSEQ multiplex PCR, and TCRdb's table has in-frame clones only and misses some. The sample has about 1.1 million clones; approximately 78% are singletons. Per the germline V gene, CDR1 is SGHTS and CDR2 is YDEGEE. The CDR3 consists of 13 residues. The trim removed 4 bases at V and 7 bases at J, leaving 3 bases unmatched. The chain has TRBV5-8 and TRBJ1-4; 8 nucleotides align to TRBD1. Sequencing input: memory CD4+ T cells from PBMCs. Regarding subset: CD45RA-negative fraction. This TCR was sampled from a man between 18 and 35 years old in good health. Some clones in this sample may be carry-over from other donors' samples. CDR3 protein: CASSTTGGEKLFF. Written as DNA, the CDR3 is TGTGCCAGCAGCACCACAGGGGGTGAAAAACTGTTTTTT.